This TCR beta chain was recorded in a study of shared clonotypes between healthy human individuals. The V and J ends lost 1 base and 1 base, in that order; junction bases with no gene match: 5. Germline lookup yields CDR1 GTSNPN and CDR2 SVGIG (reference sequence). This CDR3 is built from 15 residues. The method was immunoSEQ multiplex PCR; TCRdb's version includes in-frame clones alone and lacks a portion of them. The data show around 2,100,000 clones, approximately 94% seen once. Only CD45RO-negative cells positively selected for CCR7 counted as naive CD8 cells, so terminally differentiated effector memory CD45RA+ cells were excluded.

The sequenced material came from naive CD8+ T cells sorted from blood. The rearrangement joins TRBV30 to TRBJ2-3, with TRBD2 matching 7 bases. This clonotype originated in a man between 18 and 29 years old in good health. The CDR3 DNA reads as TGTGCCTGGAGTGCCGGGGGGTCTGGCACAGATACGCAGTATTTT. Translating gives CAWSAGGSGTDTQYF.